These T cell receptor beta chains were read from a single sample in a study of T-cell reconstitution after alpha-beta-depleted transplantation in children. In TCRdb, the PCR reads were re-called with MiXCR into one record per CDR3 protein. This sample has hundreds of thousands of distinct CDR3 sequences, with approximately 8.4% found just once. Sequenced material: PBMCs, mostly from graft donor cells, taken 360 days after TCRalphabeta/CD19-depleted stem cell transplant. The receptors here all came from a male patient aged 2 to 9 who had a stem cell transplant for acute myeloid leukemia, so the T cells may come from the graft donor. Both conserved end residues are part of each CDR3. The D gene is left open where the match is weak. Only some rows state a clone size, as once, few, many or a class for expanded clones.

>TRBJ2-1|few|-|TRBV15
TGTGCCACCAGCAGAGATATCGGTGGGACGAGCTCCTACAATGAGCAGTTCTTC
CATSRDIGGTSSYNEQFF
>TRBJ2-4|many|TRBD1|TRBV27
TGTGCCAGCAGCCGAAGAAGGGGGCAAAAAAACATTCAGTACTTC
CASSRRRGQKNIQYF
>TRBJ2-3|many|TRBD2|TRBV24-1
TGTGCCACCAGTTCCACCGCTAGCGGGAGGTCGGATACGCAGTATTTT
CATSSTASGRSDTQYF
>TRBJ1-2|few|-|TRBV7-2
TGTGCCAGCAGCCCGAGTCGGGAGACCTTCTATGGCTACACCTTC
CASSPSRETFYGYTF
>TRBJ2-3|many|-|TRBV5-1
TGCGCCAGCCGGACCACAGATACGCAGTATTTT
CASRTTDTQYF
>TRBJ2-2|many|TRBD2|TRBV7-3
TGTGCCAGCAGCCCGGGACTAGCCGGGGAGCTGTTTTTT
CASSPGLAGELFF
>TRBJ1-2|few|-|TRBV5-1
TGCGCCAGCAGCCCCGGTTTGACGGGGCGGAATGGCTACACCTTC
CASSPGLTGRNGYTF
>TRBJ2-2|many|-|TRBV10-3
TGTGCCATCTCAGAGTCATCCCCCGGGGAGCTGTTTTTT
CAISESSPGELFF
>TRBJ2-3|few|TRBD1|TRBV12-3/TRBV12-4
TGTGCCAGCAGTTTTAGGACAGGAAGCACAGATACGCAGTATTTT
CASSFRTGSTDTQYF
>TRBJ1-2|-|TRBD1|TRBV5-6
TGTGCCAGCAGCTTGGCTCTAACCGGGACAGGGGTCGATGGCTACACCTTC
CASSLALTGTGVDGYTF
>TRBJ2-2|many|TRBD1|TRBV10-3
TGTGCCATCACCAGACAGGGGCCGAACACCGGGGAGCTGTTTTTT
CAITRQGPNTGELFF
>TRBJ2-7|many|TRBD2|TRBV6-2/TRBV6-3
TGTGCCAGCAGATCTACGACAGGGCCTAGCGGGAGGTACGAGCAGTACTTC
CASRSTTGPSGRYEQYF
>TRBJ2-2|few|TRBD2|TRBV30
TGTGCCTGGGATGGGACTAGCGGGCTGACCGGGGAGCTGTTTTTT
CAWDGTSGLTGELFF
>TRBJ2-5|many|TRBD2|TRBV10-3
TGTGCCATCAGTGAGACGAGGCTAGCGGGGCAAGAGACCCAGTACTTC
CAISETRLAGQETQYF
>TRBJ2-7|-|-|TRBV12-3/TRBV12-4
TGTGCCAGCAGTTCAGCGGGCTTGTCCTACGAGCAGTACTTC
CASSSAGLSYEQYF
>TRBJ2-7|-|TRBD2|TRBV7-9
TGTGCCAGCAGCTTAGCTACCGGGACTAGGTCGTACGAGCAGTACTTC
CASSLATGTRSYEQYF
>TRBJ2-3|many|-|TRBV11-2
TGTGCCAGCAGCTTTGAAGGTCCCACAGATACGCAGTATTTT
CASSFEGPTDTQYF
>TRBJ1-5|few|-|TRBV10-3
TGTGCCATCAGTAGCGCCAGGGCAAGTCAGCCCCAGCATTTT
CAISSARASQPQHF
>TRBJ1-1|-|-|TRBV13
TGTGCCAGCAGCTTAGCCGTGGCCACTGAAGCTTTCTTT
CASSLAVATEAFF
>TRBJ2-2|-|-|TRBV5-1
TGCGCCAGCAGCCCGGGCAGGGGCTCCGGGGAGCTGTTTTTT
CASSPGRGSGELFF
>TRBJ2-5|many|TRBD1|TRBV7-4
TGTGCCAGCAGCTTAGTAGGGCAGGGGGCAAGTATGGAGACCCAGTACTTC
CASSLVGQGASMETQYF
>TRBJ2-5|-|-|TRBV5-1
TGCGCCAGCAGCTCCCAAACCTCAACCCAGTACTTC
CASSSQTSTQYF
>TRBJ2-7|-|TRBD1|TRBV7-2
TGTGCCAGCAGTCGGGACAGCTCCCACGAGCAGTACTTC
CASSRDSSHEQYF
>TRBJ2-2|-|-|TRBV7-7
TGTGCTAGCAGCTTAGCCGGGCGCGGAGGGGTGTACACCGGGGAGCTGTTTTTT
CASSLAGRGGVYTGELFF
>TRBJ2-1|many|TRBD2|TRBV12-3/TRBV12-4
TGTGCCAGCAGTCTCGGACTAGCCTTTGAGCAGTTCTTC
CASSLGLAFEQFF
>TRBJ2-1|many|TRBD1|TRBV24-1
TGTGCCACCAGTGATTCGGACAGGCGGGATGAGCAGTTCTTC
CATSDSDRRDEQFF
>TRBJ1-4|-|-|TRBV5-1
TGCGCCAGCAGCTTGGCTGGTGAGGGGGTGGCTGAAAAACTGTTTTTT
CASSLAGEGVAEKLFF
>TRBJ2-5|many|TRBD2|TRBV28
TGTGCCAGCAGTTCCGGACTAGCGGTCACCCAAGAGACCCAGTACTTC
CASSSGLAVTQETQYF
>TRBJ1-2|-|-|TRBV5-1
TGCGCCAGCAGCAGAGACAAGCCTTATGGCTACACCTTC
CASSRDKPYGYTF
>TRBJ2-1|-|-|TRBV4-3
TGCGCCAGCAGCCAAGATAGCAGTAGGGTGCAGTTCTTC
CASSQDSSRVQFF
>TRBJ1-6|-|-|TRBV20-1
TGCAGTGCTAGGTGGACAGTTAGCTCCTATAATTCACCCCTCCACTTT
CSARWTVSSYNSPLHF
>TRBJ2-5|many|-|TRBV12-3/TRBV12-4
TGTGCCAGCAGTTTCGCGGGGGAGACCCAGTACTTC
CASSFAGETQYF
>TRBJ1-1|-|TRBD1|TRBV29-1
TGCAGCGTGGACAGGGTTGAGGTAGCTTTCTTT
CSVDRVEVAFF
>TRBJ2-5|few|TRBD2|TRBV7-2
TGTGCCAGCAGTTTAGAGCTAGCGGGGGGGCGGCTGGTGACCCAGTACTTC
CASSLELAGGRLVTQYF
>TRBJ2-2|-|TRBD1|TRBV7-6
TGTGCCAGCAGCTTACCTCAGGGGGTGTCAGGAACCGGGGAGCTGTTTTTT
CASSLPQGVSGTGELFF
>TRBJ1-5|few|-|TRBV5-1
TGCGCCAGCAGCTCGACGGGGAAACTGTATAGCAATCAGCCCCAGCATTTT
CASSSTGKLYSNQPQHF
>TRBJ2-6|few|-|TRBV27
TGTGCCAGCTCGGCCCCAAACACCCGAGGTGGGGCCAACGTCCTGACTTTC
CASSAPNTRGGANVLTF
>TRBJ2-3|few|-|TRBV6-2/TRBV6-3
TGTGCCAGCAGTTCCCGGGACATCACAGATACGCAGTATTTT
CASSSRDITDTQYF
>TRBJ2-2|few|TRBD2|TRBV10-3
TGTGCCATCAGACTAGCGGGGGCCGGGGAGCTGTTTTTT
CAIRLAGAGELFF
>TRBJ2-1|few|-|TRBV10-3
TGTGCCATCAATTCCCAGCGGGTTAACAATGAGCAGTTCTTC
CAINSQRVNNEQFF
>TRBJ1-2|few|TRBD1|TRBV6-2/TRBV6-3
TGTGCCAGCAGTTATACGGGGGGACAGTTCTATGGCTACACCTTC
CASSYTGGQFYGYTF
>TRBJ2-7|few|-|TRBV20-1
TGCAGTGCTGCAGTGGGGGGTTCCTACGAGCAGTACTTC
CSAAVGGSYEQYF
>TRBJ2-5|many|TRBD2|TRBV7-8
TGTGCCAGCAGCTTACGTCCGGGACTACCACAAGAGACCCAGTACTTC
CASSLRPGLPQETQYF
>TRBJ2-7|many|-|TRBV29-1
TGCAGCGTCAGGGGTTCGGGCGAGCAGTACTTC
CSVRGSGEQYF
>TRBJ2-1|many|TRBD2|TRBV5-6
TGTGCCAGCAGCTTGGGAATAGCGGGAAGAAATGAGCAGTTCTTC
CASSLGIAGRNEQFF
>TRBJ2-3|-|-|TRBV23-1
TGCGCCAGCAGGGGGCATCTCACAGATACGCAGTATTTT
CASRGHLTDTQYF
>TRBJ2-5|-|-|TRBV20-1
TGCAGTGCTAGAGATTGGGATTCCGAAATTGAGACCCAGTACTTC
CSARDWDSEIETQYF
>TRBJ2-1|many|TRBD2|TRBV10-3
TGTGCCATCAGTGAGTTTACCCTAGCGGATTGGGGGGATGAGCAGTTCTTC
CAISEFTLADWGDEQFF
>TRBJ2-5|-|-|TRBV4-1
TGCGCCAGCAGCCATGGAGCTGGGTGGGAGACCCAGTACTTC
CASSHGAGWETQYF
>TRBJ2-5|few|TRBD2|TRBV2
TGTGCCAGCAGAGAAAAGGGACTAGCGGGGGAGACCCAGTACTTC
CASREKGLAGETQYF
>TRBJ1-3|-|-|TRBV20-1
TGCAGTGCTATGTGGGCTTTAGGCACCATATATTTT
CSAMWALGTIYF